This T cell receptor beta chain was recorded in a study of cytomegalovirus exposure and HLA in healthy donors. Study-level points and caveats: Serostatus for CMV was the only available immune exposure information.

All donors participated as healthy donors of bone marrow. Nominally healthy donors were sampled, though unrecorded immune exposures were likely. PCR employed 60 Vbeta and 13 Jbeta primers. Original processing methods: Roughly 11 million shared chains were among the 65 million to 85 million unique TCR beta chains that a later analysis counted. The repertoire was sequenced with immunoSEQ multiplex PCR; TCRdb's copy has only in-frame clones and lacks some. That table furnishes V, J and clone size, whereas the DNA furnished D and trimming. The sample lists roughly 150,000 clones, approximately 85% occurring once. In the case of this clone: Its antigen remains unidentified.

Germline V gives CDR1 MNHEY, CDR2 SMNVEV (reference sequence). After removal of 1 base from V and 7 bases from J, the junction contained 6 bases not matched to a gene. The length of the CDR3 is 15 residues. The TCR was taken from a young man in good health and CMV-seropositive. Sequenced sample: PBMCs. The chain carries TRBV27 and TRBJ1-4; 7 nucleotides agree with TRBD1. CDR3 in DNA: TGTGCCAGCAGTTTATGGGCAGGGGGAGGTGAAAAACTGTTTTTT. Its protein product is CASSLWAGGGEKLFF.